The 5 T cell receptor beta chains presented below share a single source sample, sequenced in a study of blood T cell repertoires in COVID-19. Method: immunoSEQ multiplex PCR; TCRdb's copy keeps in-frame clones and lacks some. The table records around 160,000 clones, 75% to 85% of them present only once. The specimen sequenced was peripheral blood. These receptors originate from a man aged 55 to 70 with active or convalescent COVID-19.

V usage is TRBV5-1 and J usage is TRBJ2-7, with TRBD2 as a possible D gene (6 bases). The V gene's germline CDR1 is SGHRS and CDR2 YFSETQ. The CDR3 contains 15 residues. V lost 1 base and J lost 0, with 11 bases in between. CDR3 protein: CASSLTGEYSYEQYF. The DNA of the CDR3 is TGCGCCAGCAGCTTGACGGGGGAGTACTCCTACGAGCAGTACTTC.

V and J are TRBV7-9 and TRBJ2-3; 13 bases map to TRBD2. Germline CDR1 SEHNR, CDR2 FQNEAQ (reference sequence). V dropped 5 bases and J dropped 4; count of bases not matched to a gene: 9. This CDR3 region has 17 residues. CDR3 in DNA: TGTGCCAGCAGCGCCCTTTCAGGACTAGCGGGAGCAGATACGCAGTATTTT. Translated: CASSALSGLAGADTQYF.

V usage is TRBV5-1 and J usage is TRBJ1-1; TRBD1 might be the D (6 bases). The germline gives CDR1 SGHRS, CDR2 YFSETQ. Trimming removed 0 bases at V and 1 base at J, with 13 bases between. The CDR3 loop spans 16 amino acids. The CDR3 here is CASSLASIQGNTEAFF. The CDR3 DNA reads TGCGCCAGCAGCTTGGCCTCGATACAGGGGAACACTGAAGCTTTCTTT.

This clone was seen a few times. The CDR3 region has the DNA TGTGCCAGCAGCTTACTGAGACAGGGGGGGGACTATGGCTACACCTTC. As protein: CASSLLRQGGDYGYTF. The rearrangement uses TRBV28 and TRBJ1-2; 9 bases map to TRBD1. The CDR3 spans 16 residues. The V segment lost 6 bases and the J segment 3 bases; nucleotides outside the gene matches: 11. The V gene's germline CDR1 is MDHEN and CDR2 SYDVKM.

The chain joins TRBV5-1 to TRBJ2-2; weak D call: TRBD1 (6 bases). Germline CDR1 SGHRS, CDR2 YFSETQ. Trimming took 3 bases from V and 4 from J, leaving 10 bases between them. The CDR3 totals 14 residues. The CDR3 region is CASSSNRVTGELFF. The CDR3 bases are TGCGCCAGCAGCTCAAACAGGGTCACCGGGGAGCTGTTTTTT.